The clone carrying this T cell receptor beta chain was detected a few times. Its matching antigen is unknown. This specimen comes from a study of early T cells in non-severe SARS-CoV-2 infection. Turning to the study itself: Sequencing input comprised bulk RNA from unsorted whole blood; chain pairing was not available. General study results and limits: Lookups in VDJdb leaned toward anti-spike CD8 responses and missed private and CD4 specificities.

The TCR library protocol was used to attach unique molecular identifiers. These identifiers were attached to individual cDNA molecules. TCRdb reprocessed the 5' RACE reads via MiXCR and lists one record per CDR3 protein. The repertoire holds roughly 75,000 distinct CDR3 sequences, with about 10% as singletons. Germline V gene sequence: CDR1 MNHEY, CDR2 SVGAGI. The CDR3 runs 15 residues. V was pared by 0 bases and J by 5 bases, with 4 bases of the junction left unmatched. The chain uses TRBV6-5 and TRBJ1-5; the match to TRBD1 covers 7 bases. This sequence originates from an adult who was a healthcare worker with PCR-confirmed SARS-CoV-2 infection or an uninfected control (not recorded which). The sequenced material came from whole blood. This CDR3 is CASSYSGTADQPQHF. The CDR3 DNA reads TGTGCCAGCAGTTACTCCGGGACAGCCGATCAGCCCCAGCATTTT.